A selection of T cell receptor beta chains follows, all from one sample in a study of read filtering for tumor transcriptome and immune sequencing. MiXCR, run by TCRdb on the reads, gives a single entry per CDR3 protein. The sample has approximately 40,000 distinct CDR3 sequences, 14% seen once; the top ten hold around 18%. Sequenced input: a population of CD138-negative cells sorted from bone marrow. These receptors were collected from a donor over 35 with multiple myeloma. The CDR3 runs from the conserved cysteine through the conserved F or W. The D gene is left open where the match is weak. Size is stated as once, few, many or a size class.

clone_size,v_call,j_call,d_call,cdr3_aa,cdr3_nt
many,TRBV20-1,TRBJ2-5,TRBD2,CSADNLAGGQETQYF,TGCAGTGCTGATAACCTAGCGGGAGGACAAGAGACCCAGTACTTC
many,TRBV11-2,TRBJ2-5,TRBD2,CASSPRSSGGARRETQYF,TGTGCCAGCAGCCCGAGAAGTAGCGGGGGGGCTCGAAGAGAGACCCAGTACTTC
many,TRBV7-6,TRBJ2-1,TRBD1,CASSLDRGYGQFF,TGTGCCAGCAGCTTAGACAGGGGATACGGGCAGTTCTTC
few,TRBV3-1,TRBJ1-1,-,CASSRGGGAPEAFF,TGTGCCAGCAGCCGCGGGGGGGGCGCGCCTGAAGCTTTCTTT
many,TRBV19,TRBJ2-3,TRBD1,CASMSSAGGKTDTQYF,TGTGCCAGTATGAGTTCTGCAGGGGGCAAGACAGATACGCAGTATTTT
many,TRBV27,TRBJ1-5,-,CASSHGGGDQPQHF,TGTGCCAGCAGTCACGGGGGGGGGGATCAGCCCCAGCATTTT
many,TRBV20-1,TRBJ2-7,-,CSARDRRGKPYEQYF,TGCAGTGCTAGAGATCGCCGGGGGAAACCCTACGAGCAGTACTTC
many,TRBV10-3,TRBJ2-1,TRBD1,CAISESPDREQFF,TGTGCCATCAGTGAGTCGCCGGACAGGGAGCAGTTCTTC
many,TRBV5-1,TRBJ2-7,TRBD1,CASSSRDSAYEQYF,TGCGCCAGCAGCTCCCGGGACAGTGCCTACGAGCAGTACTTC
many,TRBV7-3,TRBJ1-5,-,CASSLMVGQPQHF,TGTGCCAGCAGCCTAATGGTAGGTCAGCCCCAGCATTTT
many,TRBV6-2/TRBV6-3,TRBJ2-3,-,CASSATRDTQYF,TGTGCCAGCAGCGCCACCAGGGATACGCAGTATTTT